The 26 T cell receptor beta chains below come from one sample, sequenced in a study. TCRdb called the RT-PCR reads again in MiXCR, with one record for every CDR3 protein. Of 550,000 to 750,000 distinct CDR3 sequences listed, 14% were seen once; the top ten hold 3% to 4.5%. The specimen was memory CD4+ T cells from blood. All receptors derive from a female donor in good health, serving as a healthy control.

The chain is built from TRBV12-3 or TRBV12-4 and TRBJ1-1; 9 nucleotides align to TRBD1. The junction had 8 bases not matched to a gene; V was cut back by 4 bases and J by 5 bases. This CDR3 comprises 15 residues. Written as DNA, the CDR3 is TGTGCCAGCAGTTCAATAGGACAGGGGAGGACTGAAGCTTTCTTT. Its translation: CASSSIGQGRTEAFF.

Many counts were recorded for this clonotype. The rearrangement joins TRBV29-1 to TRBJ1-1; D remains ambiguous. The CDR3 consists of 12 residues. Trimming removed 6 bases from V and 0 bases from J, with 8 bases in between. From germline, CDR1 is SQVTM and CDR2 ANQGSEA. The CDR3 sequence is CSVKTVNTEAFF. The CDR3 DNA reads as TGCAGCGTGAAGACGGTGAACACTGAAGCTTTCTTT.

This clonotype was counted a few times. The chain joins TRBV6-1 to TRBJ2-5, with 8 bases fitting TRBD1. Germline CDR1 and CDR2: MNHNS and SASEGT. V dropped 8 bases and J dropped 5; count of bases not matched to a gene: 10. This CDR3 region has 14 residues. CDR3 sequence: CASLPGTGGETQYF. In DNA form, the CDR3 reads TGTGCCAGCCTCCCCGGGACAGGCGGGGAGACCCAGTACTTC.

This clonotype came up many times. The genes are TRBV29-1 and TRBJ2-1, with D possibly being TRBD1 or TRBD2 (6 bases each). The CDR3 is 13 residues long. V lost 3 bases and J 5 bases, leaving 11 bases between the germline ends. Germline assignment: CDR1 SQVTM and CDR2 ANQGSEA. The CDR3 nucleotides are TGCAGCGTTGACTGGGGGGCCCACAATGAGCAGTTCTTC. This encodes CSVDWGAHNEQFF.

Notes on this clonotype: Relative to the germline gene, one junction end is altered; a read error may explain this. V and J are TRBV5-1 and TRBJ1-2, with D unresolved. The germline gives CDR1 SGHRS, CDR2 YFSETQ. The CDR3 has 14 amino acids. CDR3 nucleotides: TGTGCCAGCAGCTTGGAGGCAGAAAACTATGGCTACACCTTC. Its translation is CASSLEAENYGYTF.

This chain joins TRBV15 and TRBJ2-2; 7 positions agree with TRBD1. The V segment lost 0 bases and the J segment 4 bases; nucleotides outside the gene matches: 5. Germline V gene data show CDR1 as LNHNV and CDR2 as YYDKDF (reference sequence). The length of the CDR3 is 16 residues. CDR3 sequence reads: CATSRDFRQGTGELFF. The CDR3, as DNA: TGTGCCACCAGCAGAGATTTCCGACAGGGCACCGGGGAGCTGTTTTTT.

This clonotype was detected many times. The V call is TRBV10-3, the J call TRBJ2-2; 10 bases are shared with TRBD1. V was pared by 0 bases and J by 6 bases, with 4 bases of the junction left unmatched. There are 16 residues in the CDR3. CDR1 is ENHRY and CDR2 is SYGVKD in the germline V gene. CDR3 in DNA: TGTGCCATCAGTGAGTCATCGGGACAGGGGTCCGGGGAGCTGTTTTTT. Translated, it gives CAISESSGQGSGELFF.

This clonotype was seen ten or more times. The chain employs TRBV12-3 or TRBV12-4 and TRBJ1-1; possibly TRBD1 for D (5 bases). Trimming pared 6 bases from V and 5 bases from J, leaving 13 bases between. CDR3 length: 13 residues. The CDR3: CASSSIRGTEAFF. The CDR3 nucleotides read TGTGCCAGCAGCTCTATTCGGGGGACTGAAGCTTTCTTT.

This clonotype was seen repeatedly, ten times or more. The genes are TRBV6-5 and TRBJ2-1; 16 bases agree with TRBD2. This CDR3 has 19 residues. The ends lost 2 bases at V and 6 bases at J; junction bases unmatched: 10. Germline-derived CDR1 and CDR2 are MNHEY and SVGAGI. DNA for the CDR3: TGTGCCAGCAGTTACCGAGGGACTAGCGGGAGGGTGAGAGGCAATGAGCAGTTCTTC. This sequence encodes CASSYRGTSGRVRGNEQFF.

In this sample, this clonotype turned up a few times. The chain is built from TRBV12-3 or TRBV12-4 and TRBJ1-1, with D uncertain. Trimming removed 3 bases at V and 3 bases at J, with 2 bases between. This CDR3 comprises 11 residues. The DNA of the CDR3 is TGTGCCAGCAGTTTTTACACTGAAGCTTTCTTT. Amino acid sequence: CASSFYTEAFF.

This chain connects TRBV10-2 to TRBJ2-5, with TRBD2 matching over 7 bases. Germline V gives CDR1 WSHSY, CDR2 SAAADI. The length of the CDR3 is 16 residues. Trimming cost V 6 bases and J 5 bases; bases outside gene matches: 15. The CDR3 loop is CASSAPGGGPQETQYF. DNA of the CDR3: TGCGCCAGCAGCGCCCCGGGCGGGGGACCCCAGGAGACCCAGTACTTC.

There are a few counts of this clonotype. The V and J genes are TRBV7-2 and TRBJ2-1, with 7 bases aligning to TRBD2. After removal of 5 bases from V and 12 bases from J, the junction contained 19 bases not matched to a gene. The germline CDR1 and CDR2 sequences are SGHTA and FQGNSA. This CDR3 contains 16 residues. The CDR3 spells CASSPFGGGLSSRQFF. CDR3 in DNA: TGTGCCAGCAGCCCTTTTGGGGGGGGTCTCTCCTCTCGGCAGTTCTTC.

This clonotype has at least ten counts. The chain couples TRBV6-6 to TRBJ1-1, with 7 bases that match TRBD1. The J segment lost 1 base and the V segment lost 6 bases, leaving 5 bases of the junction unmatched. This CDR3 is built from 14 residues. Germline CDR1 and CDR2: MNHNY and SVGAGI (reference sequence). The CDR3 protein is CASSETGANTEAFF. DNA for the CDR3: TGTGCCAGCAGCGAAACAGGGGCGAACACTGAAGCTTTCTTT.

This clonotype showed up just once. V is TRBV28 and J is TRBJ1-5, with a weak D call TRBD1 (5 bases). The germline V and J ends were trimmed by 2 bases and 5 bases, with 13 bases remaining between them. Germline values: CDR1 MDHEN, CDR2 SYDVKM. The CDR3 has 15 residues. Here the CDR3 DNA reads TGTGCCAGCAGTTTAATCTTGGGGCTCCATCAGCCCCAGCATTTT. Encoded protein: CASSLILGLHQPQHF.

This clonotype was observed a handful of times. The rearrangement joins TRBV29-1 to TRBJ2-5; 10 nucleotides match TRBD2. The germline V gene has CDR1 SQVTM and CDR2 ANQGSEA. The CDR3 is made up of 13 amino acids. V dropped 7 bases and J dropped 4; count of bases not matched to a gene: 6. The CDR3 protein is CSGLAGGTETQYF. CDR3 nucleotides: TGCAGCGGGTTAGCGGGGGGAACAGAGACCCAGTACTTC.

This chain joins TRBV29-1 and TRBJ2-3; D gene unclear. Looked up from germline, CDR1 is SQVTM and CDR2 is ANQGSEA. The ends were cut back, 5 bases at V and 3 bases at J, with 6 bases in the middle. This CDR3 spans 11 amino acids. The chain's CDR3 is CSVKVTDTQYF. The CDR3 nucleotides read TGCAGCGTTAAGGTGACAGATACGCAGTATTTT.

The chain uses TRBV27 and TRBJ1-6; 8 positions agree with TRBD1. V trimming: 6 bases; J trimming: 7 bases; junction bases outside the gene matches: 8. Germline V lookup: CDR1 MNHEY, CDR2 SMNVEV (reference sequence). The CDR3 is made up of 15 amino acids. The CDR3 region has the DNA TGTGCCAGCAGAACCAGGGGACAGGCCAATTCACCCCTCCACTTT. Amino acid sequence: CASRTRGQANSPLHF.

This clonotype has only a few counts. The rearrangement joins TRBV9 to TRBJ2-3; D call uncertain. The CDR3 has 13 amino acids. V was clipped by 5 bases and J by 2 bases, with 9 bases between them. Looked up from germline, CDR1 is SGDLS and CDR2 is YYNGEE. DNA of the CDR3: TGTGCCAGCAGGGGATCCACCACAGATACGCAGTATTTT. Translating it yields CASRGSTTDTQYF. Full variable domain (missing parts from reference TRBV9 and TRBJ2-3): DSGVTQTPKHLITATGQRVTLRCSPRSGDLSVYWYQQSLDQGLQFLIQYYNGEERAKGNILERFSAQQFPDLHSELNLSSLELGDSALYFCASRGSTTDTQYFGPGTRLTVL.

This clonotype was picked up a small number of times. The chain carries TRBV9 and TRBJ2-2; possibly TRBD2 for D (6 bases). The CDR3 covers 14 residues. Germline lookup yields CDR1 SGDLS and CDR2 YYNGEE. Trimming took 3 bases from V and 6 from J, leaving 12 bases between them. The CDR3 is CASSGRAGAGELFF. The CDR3 coding sequence is TGTGCCAGCAGCGGGAGGGCCGGGGCCGGGGAGCTGTTTTTT. Complete variable domain (other parts from reference TRBV9 and TRBJ2-2): DSGVTQTPKHLITATGQRVTLRCSPRSGDLSVYWYQQSLDQGLQFLIQYYNGEERAKGNILERFSAQQFPDLHSELNLSSLELGDSALYFCASSGRAGAGELFFGEGSRLTVL.

V gene TRBV4-2 combines with J gene TRBJ1-5; weak D call: TRBD1 (5 bases). Germline V gene sequence: CDR1 LGHNA, CDR2 YNFKEQ. The V gene lost 2 bases and the J gene lost 0 bases, with 8 bases spanning the gap. CDR3 length: 15 residues. The CDR3, as DNA: TGTGCCAGCAGCCAATCAGGACATAGCAATCAGCCCCAGCATTTT. This codes for CASSQSGHSNQPQHF.

In its sample, this clonotype was seen many times. V usage is TRBV5-6 and J usage is TRBJ1-2; maybe TRBD1 (5 bases). V was trimmed by 4 bases and J by 8 bases, leaving 21 bases between them. The germline V gene encodes CDR1 SGHDT and CDR2 YYEEEE. The CDR3 contains 15 residues. The CDR3 is CASSRSKSVGGGYTF. For the CDR3, the DNA is TGTGCCAGCAGCCGCTCGAAGTCGGTTGGGGGGGGCTACACCTTC.

This clonotype has just a few counts. The chain couples TRBV7-2 to TRBJ1-5; D gene ambiguous. Trimming took 4 bases from V and 9 from J, leaving 7 bases between them. This CDR3 contains 11 residues. CDR1 is SGHTA, CDR2 FQGNSA, per germline. For the CDR3, the DNA is TGTGCCAGCAGCTATCTCGGGCCCCAGCATTTT. It is translated as CASSYLGPQHF.

The sample holds a few counts of this clonotype. A read error may produce the germline difference seen at one junction end. The V gene is TRBV7-2, the J gene TRBJ2-7; perhaps TRBD1 as D (6 bases). The CDR3 has 11 amino acids. Germline CDR1 reads SGHTA; CDR2 reads FQGNSA. CDR3 in amino acids: CASSPGTFQHF. CDR3 sequence (DNA): TGTGCCAGCAGCCCGGGGACATTCCAGCACTTC.

This clonotype was counted between two and nine times. This rearrangement joins TRBV7-9 to TRBJ2-2; 7 bases map to TRBD1. With V trimmed by 5 bases and J by 1 base, 7 bases remained unmatched. This CDR3 has 16 amino acids. The germline CDR1 and CDR2 sequences are SEHNR and FQNEAQ (reference sequence). The CDR3 reads CASSRTGTVNTGELFF. CDR3 in DNA: TGTGCCAGCAGCAGAACCGGGACAGTGAACACCGGGGAGCTGTTTTTT.

This clonotype came up many times. The J gene is TRBJ1-2, the V gene TRBV5-6; D is unresolved. Germline loops: CDR1 SGHDT, CDR2 YYEEEE. The ends were cut back, 4 bases at V and 8 bases at J, with 12 bases in the middle. CDR3 length equals 12 residues. DNA for the CDR3: TGTGCCAGCAGCGCCGACCTTGTGGGCTACACCTTC. It yields the protein CASSADLVGYTF. Full variable domain (outside the CDR3, taken from reference TRBV5-6 and TRBJ1-2): DAGVTQSPTHLIKTRGQQVTLRCSPKSGHDTVSWYQQALGQGPQFIFQYYEEEERQRGNFPDRFSGHQFPNYSSELNVNALLLGDSALYLCASSADLVGYTFGSGTRLTVV.

The chain combines TRBV25-1 with TRBJ1-6; D perhaps matches TRBD1 (5 bases). The CDR3 consists of 16 residues. CDR1 is MGHDK and CDR2 is SYGVNS in the germline V gene. Trimming cost V 3 bases and J 10 bases, with 19 bases left between them. CDR3 nucleotides: TGTGCCAGCAGTGAGGATTTTGGCAGGGTAGGATCACCCCTCCACTTT. Protein sequence: CASSEDFGRVGSPLHF.